These 11 T cell receptor beta chains share one sample of origin, sequenced in a study of T cells after yellow fever vaccination. TCRdb independently ran MiXCR on the 5' RACE reads; one entry per CDR3 protein. This sample has approximately 340,000 distinct CDR3 sequences, with about 8.7% found just once. The source was PBMCs, collected on the day of the first yellow fever vaccination. The receptor source for this set is a man younger than 30 who received the YFV17D yellow fever vaccine.

The table lists this clonotype with a few counts. The chain couples TRBV12-3 or TRBV12-4 to TRBJ2-3, with a weak D call TRBD1 (5 bases). This CDR3 is 14 amino acids long. Trimming stripped 1 base from V and 3 bases from J, with 8 bases between. The CDR3 region is CASSLVTATDTQYF. CDR3 bases: TGTGCCAGCAGTTTAGTGACAGCGACAGATACGCAGTATTTT.

This clonotype was seen a handful of times. The gene calls are TRBV4-3 and TRBJ2-3; D is unclear. Per the germline V gene, CDR1 is LGHNA and CDR2 is YSLEER. The V gene lost 0 bases and the J gene lost 3 bases, with 13 bases spanning the gap. CDR3 length: 16 amino acids. The chain's CDR3 is CASSQDLAPRTDTQYF. The DNA of the CDR3 is TGCGCCAGCAGCCAAGATTTGGCCCCCCGAACAGATACGCAGTATTTT.

The rearrangement joins TRBV4-3 to TRBJ1-3; D is unresolved. The CDR3 has 15 amino acids. V dropped 1 base and J dropped 0 bases, with 7 bases sitting between them. Germline CDR1 and CDR2: LGHNA and YSLEER. Here the CDR3 reads CASSQGVSSGNTIYF. In DNA, the CDR3 is TGCGCCAGCAGCCAAGGGGTGAGCTCTGGAAACACCATATATTTT.

This clonotype was seen a few times. The gene calls are TRBV29-1 and TRBJ2-1; no clear D gene. Trimming cost V 5 bases and J 8 bases, with 28 bases left between them. Germline values: CDR1 SQVTM, CDR2 ANQGSEA. CDR3 length equals 17 residues. CDR3 amino acids: CSVSPRTPGGNLDEQFF. The CDR3 region has the DNA TGCAGCGTTTCTCCCCGTACCCCTGGCGGCAACCTCGATGAGCAGTTCTTC.

The V and J genes are TRBV5-6 and TRBJ2-1; 12 bases map to TRBD1. The CDR3 loop spans 15 amino acids. Looked up from germline, CDR1 is SGHDT and CDR2 is YYEEEE. The junction had 8 bases not matched to a gene; V was cut back by 3 bases and J by 10 bases. The CDR3: CASSSSGTGGLEQFF. The DNA for the CDR3 is TGTGCCAGCAGCTCCTCCGGGACAGGGGGCTTAGAGCAGTTCTTC.

This clonotype has ten or more counts. V is TRBV7-9 and J is TRBJ1-4, with TRBD1 matching over 9 bases. CDR3 size: 15 residues. Germline values: CDR1 SEHNR, CDR2 FQNEAQ (reference sequence). Germline trimming cut 5 bases from V and 2 bases from J; bases unmatched to any gene: 3. Here the CDR3 DNA reads TGTGCCAGCAGCCCCGGGACAGGGACTAATGAAAAACTGTTTTTT. Translation: CASSPGTGTNEKLFF.

The chain is built from TRBV15 and TRBJ1-5; D is perhaps TRBD1 (6 bases). The CDR3 is 16 amino acids. The V gene lost 0 bases and the J gene lost 6 bases, with 15 bases spanning the gap. CDR1 is LNHNV and CDR2 is YYDKDF in the germline V gene (reference sequence). The CDR3 loop is CATSREVQGTGQPQHF. DNA of the CDR3: TGTGCCACCAGCAGAGAGGTACAGGGAACGGGTCAGCCCCAGCATTTT. Full variable domain (rest looked up from reference TRBV15 and TRBJ1-5): DAMVIQNPRYQVTQFGKPVTLSCSQTLNHNVMYWYQQKSSQAPKLLFHYYDKDFNNEADTPDNFQSRRPNTSFCFLDIRSPGLGDTAMYLCATSREVQGTGQPQHFGDGTRLSIL.

This clonotype was picked up many times. The chain joins TRBV5-1 to TRBJ2-1; 8 positions agree with TRBD1. Germline-derived CDR1 and CDR2 are SGHRS and YFSETQ. V was clipped by 4 bases and J by 3 bases; unmatched bases: 9. There are 16 residues in the CDR3. The CDR3 here is CASSLSGTGIYNEQFF. In nucleotides, the CDR3 is TGCGCCAGCAGCCTGTCTGGGACAGGCATCTACAATGAGCAGTTCTTC.

V gene TRBV6-1 combines with J gene TRBJ1-4; possibly TRBD1 for D (5 bases). The CDR3 loop spans 13 amino acids. Between the trimmed V and J ends, which lost 2 bases and 13 bases, there was a span of 14 bases. Germline loops: CDR1 MNHNS, CDR2 SASEGT. CDR3 bases: TGTGCCAGCAGTGAAACCTGGCAGGGTTTACTGTTTTTT. This gives the protein CASSETWQGLLFF.

The rearrangement links TRBV20-1 to TRBJ1-5; D is unclear. Between the trimmed V and J ends, which lost 3 bases and 9 bases, there was a span of 9 bases. CDR1 DFQATT and CDR2 SNEGSKA come from the germline V gene (reference sequence). The CDR3 sequence is 11 residues long. The CDR3 loop is CSASFFGPQHF. CDR3 DNA sequence: TGCAGTGCTAGTTTTTTTGGGCCCCAGCATTTT.

This clonotype was recorded at least ten times. The V call is TRBV6-5, the J call TRBJ2-1; D may be TRBD1 (5 bases). Germline assignment: CDR1 MNHEY and CDR2 SVGAGI. The CDR3 consists of 15 residues. Trimming left V 0 bases short and J 7 bases short, with 13 bases between. DNA of the CDR3: TGTGCCAGCAGTTACTCGGCCAGGGTTAGAAATGAGCAGTTCTTC. It encodes CASSYSARVRNEQFF.